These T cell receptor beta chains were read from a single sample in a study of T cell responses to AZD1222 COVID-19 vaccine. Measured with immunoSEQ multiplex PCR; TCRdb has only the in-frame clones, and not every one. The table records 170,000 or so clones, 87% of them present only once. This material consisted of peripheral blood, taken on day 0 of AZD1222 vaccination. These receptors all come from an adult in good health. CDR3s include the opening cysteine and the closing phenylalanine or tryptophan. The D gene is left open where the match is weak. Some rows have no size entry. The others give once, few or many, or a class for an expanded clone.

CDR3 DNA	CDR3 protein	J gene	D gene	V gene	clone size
TGTGCCAGCAGTTCCGCAGCCTACGAGCAGTACTTC	CASSSAAYEQYF	TRBJ2-7	-	TRBV28	-
TGTGCCAGTAGTTCACAGGGGCGGGAAAAACTGTTTTTT	CASSSQGREKLFF	TRBJ1-4	TRBD1	TRBV19	-
TGTGCCAGCAGTTACTCTGTCAGCATGTGGGAGACCCAGTACTTC	CASSYSVSMWETQYF	TRBJ2-5	-	TRBV6-5	-
TGTGCCAGCAGCTTCGAGGGGCCCTACGAGCAGTACTTC	CASSFEGPYEQYF	TRBJ2-7	-	TRBV5-4	once
TGTGCCAGCAGTCTTCCGGGACAATCGAACACTGAAGCTTTCTTT	CASSLPGQSNTEAFF	TRBJ1-1	-	TRBV28	-
TGTGCCTCCACCCCGCTAGCGGGAGACAATGAGCAGTTCTTC	CASTPLAGDNEQFF	TRBJ2-1	TRBD2	TRBV19	few
TGTGCCAGCAGCCCCGTGGGGGGAGGGCTAGCGGGACCCTACGAGCAGTACTTC	CASSPVGGGLAGPYEQYF	TRBJ2-7	TRBD2	TRBV7-9	-
TGTGCCAGCAGTTACTCTGGACAGAGCTACGAGCAGTACTTC	CASSYSGQSYEQYF	TRBJ2-7	-	TRBV6-2/TRBV6-3	-
TGTGCCAGCAGTGAAGCAGGGGCTGGGGCCAACGTCCTGACTTTC	CASSEAGAGANVLTF	TRBJ2-6	-	TRBV6-1	-
TGTGCCAGCAGCCTCCGCCGGACGGGCTCTGGAAACACCATATATTTT	CASSLRRTGSGNTIYF	TRBJ1-3	-	TRBV3-1/TRBV3-2	few
TGCAGTGCTAGTCACAGCGGGAGCATCAACGAGCAGTACTTC	CSASHSGSINEQYF	TRBJ2-7	TRBD2	TRBV20-1	-
TGTGCCAGCAGTCTTGACCAGGGAGACACTGAAGCTTTCTTT	CASSLDQGDTEAFF	TRBJ1-1	-	TRBV28	once
TGTGCCAGCTCACCAGGCAGGGGGACCTACGAGCAGTACTTC	CASSPGRGTYEQYF	TRBJ2-7	TRBD1	TRBV18	-
TGCGCCAGCAGCCAAGACTCGCTGTTGAGCAATCAGCCCCAGCATTTT	CASSQDSLLSNQPQHF	TRBJ1-5	-	TRBV4-1	-
TGTGCCAGTAGGGCCCCCGGGGGCTTGTTCGAGCAGTACTTC	CASRAPGGLFEQYF	TRBJ2-7	-	TRBV19	-
TGCGCCAGCGCGTACTCGGACAGGGTTTATGAAAAACTGTTTTTT	CASAYSDRVYEKLFF	TRBJ1-4	TRBD1	TRBV5-1	-
TGCGCCAGCAGCCCCGCGGTACAAACTAATGAAAAACTGTTTTTT	CASSPAVQTNEKLFF	TRBJ1-4	-	TRBV4-1	-
TGCGCCAGCAGCTTGCAGGGGTTTAATTCACCCCTCCACTTT	CASSLQGFNSPLHF	TRBJ1-6	-	TRBV5-1	-
TGTGCCAGTAGAAGAGAAGCAGGGATCCAGAACACTGAAGCTTTCTTT	CASRREAGIQNTEAFF	TRBJ1-1	-	TRBV19	-
TGTGCCAGCAGCCGAATAGGGATTTTGGGGGACAATGAGCAGTTCTTC	CASSRIGILGDNEQFF	TRBJ2-1	-	TRBV4-2	-
TGTGCCTGGAGTGTGGGCCCGAACACTGAAGCTTTCTTT	CAWSVGPNTEAFF	TRBJ1-1	-	TRBV30	-
TGTGCCAGCAAGGGACAGGGGATAAGCAATTCACCCCTCCACTTT	CASKGQGISNSPLHF	TRBJ1-6	TRBD1	TRBV28	-
TGTGCCACCAGCAGAGAGGCTAGCGGGAGGCCGGGGAGGCAGTATTTT	CATSREASGRPGRQYF	TRBJ2-3	TRBD2	TRBV15	-
TGCGCCAGCAGCTTGGCTGAGAGGGCTCCCCTCCACTTT	CASSLAERAPLHF	TRBJ1-6	-	TRBV5-1	once
TGTGCCAGCAGCTTGGAACTAGGAGCCGGGGAGCTGTTTTTT	CASSLELGAGELFF	TRBJ2-2	-	TRBV11-3	once
TGTGCCAGCAGCGGACGAAATACCTACGAGCAGTACTTC	CASSGRNTYEQYF	TRBJ2-7	-	TRBV6-5	once
TGTGCCAGCAGCCAAATATCAGCCCCAGATACGCAGTATTTT	CASSQISAPDTQYF	TRBJ2-3	-	TRBV14	-
TGTGCCAGCAGCCGTAGAGGGCAGAACACTGAAGCTTTCTTT	CASSRRGQNTEAFF	TRBJ1-1	-	TRBV3-1/TRBV3-2	-
TGTGTCAGAAGCTCCTCGGCTAGGAATAAGTATTTT	CVRSSSARNKYF	TRBJ2-3	-	TRBV7-5	few
TGTGCCAGTACCGATCTGGGGTTCGGGGCCAACGTCCTGACTTTC	CASTDLGFGANVLTF	TRBJ2-6	-	TRBV19	-
TGTGCCAGCAGTCCCCGAGTCCACGTGAGCTCCTACGAGCAGTACTTC	CASSPRVHVSSYEQYF	TRBJ2-7	-	TRBV27	-
TGTGCCAGCAGCCCCGGGAGGGGCGCGAACTATGGCTACACCTTC	CASSPGRGANYGYTF	TRBJ1-2	-	TRBV7-2	-
TGTGCCAGCAGCGGACGACTATTTGCGGCTCAGGACGAGCAGTACTTC	CASSGRLFAAQDEQYF	TRBJ2-7	-	TRBV5-7	-
TGTGCCAGCAGCTTAGCGGCGGCAGACCAAGAGACCCAGTACTTC	CASSLAAADQETQYF	TRBJ2-5	-	TRBV11-1	-
TGTGCCAGCAGTCCGGACGGCTCTGGAAACACCATATATTTT	CASSPDGSGNTIYF	TRBJ1-3	-	TRBV6-5	-
TGTGCCAGCAGCCTAGGGGGACGGTATAATTCACCCCTCCACTTT	CASSLGGRYNSPLHF	TRBJ1-6	-	TRBV7-2	-
TGTGCCAGCAGCCCCCGGACAGGGGGCTATGGCTACACCTTC	CASSPRTGGYGYTF	TRBJ1-2	TRBD1	TRBV3-1/TRBV3-2	-
TGTGCCAGCAGCCCCACAGAGACAGACTACGAGCAGTACTTC	CASSPTETDYEQYF	TRBJ2-7	-	TRBV5-5	-
TGTGCCAGAAGCTTCATTAGACAGTTGAGCTCCTACAATGAGCAGTTCTTC	CARSFIRQLSSYNEQFF	TRBJ2-1	-	TRBV5-3	once
TGTGCCAGCAAAACGGGACAGGGAGCTGGAAACACCATATATTTT	CASKTGQGAGNTIYF	TRBJ1-3	TRBD1	TRBV6-5	-
TGTGCCATCAGTCGGAAAGTCGGTGGCAAGCAGTACTTC	CAISRKVGGKQYF	TRBJ2-7	-	TRBV3-1/TRBV3-2	-
TGCGCCAGCAGCCAAGGGGCAGGGATGGCTTCTGGGGCCAACGTCCTGACTTTC	CASSQGAGMASGANVLTF	TRBJ2-6	-	TRBV4-1	-
TGTGCCAGCAGCCAAGCCCAGTGGGCGGGAGGCACAGATACGCAGTATTTT	CASSQAQWAGGTDTQYF	TRBJ2-3	TRBD2	TRBV4-2	-
TGTGCCAGCAGCCCTCCAGGGTCCTATGGCTACACCTTC	CASSPPGSYGYTF	TRBJ1-2	-	TRBV7-9	-
TGTGCCTGGAGTGTGGAATATTCGTACCAAGAGACCCAGTACTTC	CAWSVEYSYQETQYF	TRBJ2-5	-	TRBV30	-
TGTGCCAGCAGTCCATGGACAGGGAGGGGGAACACTGAAGCTTTCTTT	CASSPWTGRGNTEAFF	TRBJ1-1	TRBD1	TRBV27	-
TGTGCCAGTAGTATAACAGGGGGCGGTCAGCCCCAGCATTTT	CASSITGGGQPQHF	TRBJ1-5	TRBD1	TRBV19	-
TGTGCCAGCAGCCGGGACCGCCGTCCTAACTATGGCTACACCTTC	CASSRDRRPNYGYTF	TRBJ1-2	-	TRBV7-2	-
TGCAGCGTTGATCTCGGGACAGGGGTGGATACGCAGTATTTT	CSVDLGTGVDTQYF	TRBJ2-3	TRBD1	TRBV29-1	few
TGTGCCAGCAGTTTCCCCTCTGGGGTAGCTCAGCCCCAGCATTTT	CASSFPSGVAQPQHF	TRBJ1-5	-	TRBV28	-
TGCAGCGTTGGCGCCAGGGGGTCCCCCCACGAGCAGTACTTC	CSVGARGSPHEQYF	TRBJ2-7	TRBD1	TRBV29-1	-
TGTGCCAGCAGCTTAGTTCGGGCTAGCGGGAGATGTTACAATGAGCAGTTCTTC	CASSLVRASGRCYNEQFF	TRBJ2-1	TRBD2	TRBV7-4	-
TGTGCCAGCAGCGCCTGGACTAGTTCCTACAATGAGCAGTTCTTC	CASSAWTSSYNEQFF	TRBJ2-1	TRBD2	TRBV7-8	once
TGTGCCAGCAGTCAACAGGGTCGCACTGAAGCTTTCTTT	CASSQQGRTEAFF	TRBJ1-1	-	TRBV6-5	-